This entry describes one T cell receptor beta chain. Its antigen remains unknown. The CDR3 loop spans 15 amino acids. J lost 7 bases, V lost 2 bases, and 10 bases had no gene match. Germline values: CDR1 SGHNT, CDR2 YYREEE (reference sequence). The data derive from a study of a mutant IDH1 vaccine in newly diagnosed glioma. Findings of the study overall: It was just under 95% of patients that developed vaccine-induced immune responses.

TCRdb's table, derived via immunoSEQ multiplex PCR, lists solely in-frame clones and lacks some. The sample lists approximately 80,000 clones, 90% to 95% occurring once. Sample time point: week 5, during vaccination. Vaccination used 300 ug of mutant IDH1 20-mer peptide per dose, with topical imiquimod. The TCR sequence derives from a woman between 50 and 59 years old with glioma. This chain joins TRBV5-4 and TRBJ2-7, with 9 bases identical to TRBD1. This sample comprised PBMCs, obtained from a glioma patient whose treatment included an IDH1 peptide vaccine. The CDR3 sequence: CASSFYGQGTGEQYF. CDR3 sequence (DNA): TGTGCCAGCAGCTTTTACGGACAGGGGACTGGGGAGCAGTACTTC.